This T cell receptor beta chain was captured in a study of post-analysis software for immune sequencing data. Turning to the study itself: Multiple sclerosis in the patients followed relapsing-remitting, secondary progressive and progressive-relapsing courses.

Built from TCR beta cDNA, the libraries had unique molecular identifiers in them. Researchers reported 520,000 or so cDNA molecules coming from around 1 to 9.1 million T cells. TCRdb analysed the PCR reads with MiXCR anew, one entry per CDR3 protein. This table holds about 540,000 distinct CDR3 sequences, roughly 34% found once. Regarding the study as a whole: Samples made in the same batch grouped tightly together by F measure. Controls showed significantly higher normalized Chao1 diversity than did multiple sclerosis patients. Relative to controls, patients had a handful of TRBV segments at higher frequency, with TRBV5-6, TRBV5-1 and TRBV20-1 among these.

In regard to this clonotype: Its antigen is still unknown.

This CDR3 comprises 11 residues. The germline gives CDR1 SQVTM, CDR2 ANQGSEA. Trimming stripped 3 bases from V and 1 base from J, with 1 base between. The TCR originated in a girl aged 2-17 years with multiple sclerosis. Material: blood. The chain recombines TRBV29-1 with TRBJ1-3; the D is unclear. The CDR3 DNA is TGCAGCGTTGATTCTGGAAACACCATATATTTT. Amino acids: CSVDSGNTIYF.